The 19 T cell receptor beta chains in this list originate from one sample, sequenced in a study of blood T cell repertoires in COVID-19. TCRdb keeps only in-frame clones here, not all; method: immunoSEQ multiplex PCR. The data hold over 50,000 clones, with over 75% observed a single time. The sample was peripheral blood. The receptor set was obtained from a human donor in a cohort sampled during active COVID-19.

This rearrangement joins TRBV7-2 to TRBJ2-7; 11 nucleotides line up with TRBD2. Trimming took 5 bases from V and 0 from J; bases not matched to a gene: 3. The CDR3 totals 15 residues. In germline, CDR1 is SGHTA, CDR2 FQGNSA. CDR3 amino acids: CASSHGLAGSYEQYF. The DNA of the CDR3 is TGTGCCAGCAGCCATGGACTAGCGGGCTCCTACGAGCAGTACTTC. Combining the CDR3 with reference TRBV7-2 and TRBJ2-7 gives the whole variable domain GAGVSQSPSNKVTEKGKDVELRCDPISGHTALYWYRQSLGQGLEFLIYFQGNSAPDKSGLPSDRFSAERTGGSVSTLTIQRTQQEDSAVYLCASSHGLAGSYEQYFGPGTRLTVT.

This chain joins TRBV5-1 and TRBJ1-2, with 7 positions matching TRBD1. Unmatched junction bases numbered 5, after V lost 3 bases and J lost 3 bases. This CDR3 region has 14 residues. Germline V lookup: CDR1 SGHRS, CDR2 YFSETQ. The CDR3 DNA reads as TGCGCCAGCAGCTCGAGACAGGGCGACTATGGCTACACCTTC. Its translation is CASSSRQGDYGYTF. Using reference TRBV5-1 and TRBJ1-2 for the parts outside the CDR3, the full variable domain is KAGVTQTPRYLIKTRGQQVTLSCSPISGHRSVSWYQQTPGQGLQFLFEYFSETQRNKGNFPGRFSGRQFSNSRSEMNVSTLELGDSALYLCASSSRQGDYGYTFGSGTRLTVV.

The V and J genes are TRBV6-1 and TRBJ1-3; D unresolved. The CDR3 is made up of 15 amino acids. CDR1 MNHNS and CDR2 SASEGT come from the germline V gene. Trimming shortened V by 0 bases and J by 4 bases, and 10 bases separated the two germline ends. CDR3 region: CASSEASTRGNTIYF. In nucleotides, the CDR3 is TGTGCCAGCAGTGAAGCGAGCACGCGGGGAAACACCATATATTTT.

The chain links TRBV5-1 to TRBJ1-1, with D possibly matching TRBD1 (6 bases). This CDR3 region has 13 residues. The germline CDR1 and CDR2 sequences are SGHRS and YFSETQ. The V end was cut by 5 bases, the J end by 2 bases, with 10 bases between. CDR3 nucleotides: TGCGCCAGCAGACGGGACATCAACACTGAAGCTTTCTTT. This encodes CASRRDINTEAFF.

This clone was counted a few times. This chain connects TRBV2 to TRBJ1-5; D is unclear. This CDR3 comprises 14 residues. The V end lost 3 bases, the J end lost 4 bases, and 10 bases lay between the germline ends. Germline CDR1 SNHLY, CDR2 FYNNEI. The CDR3 DNA sequence: TGTGCCAGCAGTGACGTCTCAGGTAATCAGCCCCAGCATTTT. Protein: CASSDVSGNQPQHF.

The chain employs TRBV5-4 and TRBJ2-2; 9 bases are shared with TRBD2. The CDR3 has 17 residues. The ends lost 5 bases at V and 3 bases at J; junction bases unmatched: 11. Germline CDR1 reads SGHNT; CDR2 reads YYREEE (reference sequence). The CDR3, as DNA: TGTGCCAGCAGGGAGGGAGCTAGCGGGACCTACACCGGGGAGCTGTTTTTT. This gives the protein CASREGASGTYTGELFF. Supplemented by reference TRBV5-4 and TRBJ2-2, the full variable domain reads ETGVTQSPTHLIKTRGQQVTLRCSSQSGHNTVSWYQQALGQGPQFIFQYYREEENGRGNFPPRFSGLQFPNYSSELNVNALELDDSALYLCASREGASGTYTGELFFGEGSRLTVL.

J is TRBJ2-3 and V is TRBV5-1; a weak D match, TRBD2 (6 bases). The CDR3 contains 14 residues. V gave up 0 bases and J gave up 2 bases, with 7 bases separating them. Germline V gene lookup returns CDR1 SGHRS and CDR2 YFSETQ. CDR3: CASSLAGDTDTQYF. The CDR3 nucleotides are TGCGCCAGCAGCTTGGCGGGGGACACAGATACGCAGTATTTT.

This chain joins TRBV19 and TRBJ2-1; possible D gene TRBD2, 6 bases. Trimming took off 8 bases at V and 0 bases at J, with 26 bases between the two ends. This CDR3 spans 19 amino acids. Germline V gives CDR1 LNHDA, CDR2 SQIVND (reference sequence). The CDR3 DNA sequence: TGTGCCAGTTTCCCGACTAGGCCTTCCGTCCATGGCTCCTACAATGAGCAGTTCTTC. Protein: CASFPTRPSVHGSYNEQFF.

This chain connects TRBV7-8 to TRBJ1-5; D is uncertain. The CDR3 contains 16 residues. Trimming left V 5 bases short and J 2 bases short, with 16 bases between. The V gene's germline CDR1 is SGHVS and CDR2 FQNEAQ. CDR3 DNA sequence: TGTGCCAGCAGCCCCTCCCGCGGGAGGGGCAATCAGCCCCAGCATTTT. Translating it yields CASSPSRGRGNQPQHF.

This clone was picked up a small number of times. The V call is TRBV5-1, the J call TRBJ2-5; TRBD2 aligns across 8 bases. Germline assignment: CDR1 SGHRS and CDR2 YFSETQ. This CDR3 spans 15 amino acids. V shed 0 bases and J 1 base; nucleotides not matched to a gene: 2. CDR3 DNA: TGCGCCAGCAGCTTGGCCGGGGGGGTCCAAGAGACCCAGTACTTC. It translates to CASSLAGGVQETQYF. The whole variable domain, remainder taken from reference TRBV5-1 and TRBJ2-5, is KAGVTQTPRYLIKTRGQQVTLSCSPISGHRSVSWYQQTPGQGLQFLFEYFSETQRNKGNFPGRFSGRQFSNSRSEMNVSTLELGDSALYLCASSLAGGVQETQYFGPGTRLLVL.

The chain is built from TRBV11-2 and TRBJ1-6, with 8 bases identical to TRBD1. The CDR3 sequence is 16 residues long. CDR1 is SGHAT and CDR2 is FQNNGV in the germline V gene. The V gene end was trimmed by 5 bases and the J gene end by 7 bases; junction bases not matched to a gene: 10. CDR3 in DNA: TGTGCCAGCAGCCCGAGGACAGGGTATCGGAATTCACCCCTCCACTTT. Its protein product is CASSPRTGYRNSPLHF.

The J gene is TRBJ1-2, the V gene TRBV6-5; D is ambiguous. Trimming shortened V by 0 bases and J by 4 bases, and 9 bases separated the two germline ends. This CDR3 is built from 14 residues. CDR1 is MNHEY and CDR2 is SVGAGI in the germline V gene. For the CDR3, the DNA is TGTGCCAGCAGTTACTCGATACCACTCTATGGCTACACCTTC. This translates into CASSYSIPLYGYTF.

The J gene is TRBJ2-7, the V gene TRBV4-2; 10 bases fit TRBD2. V lost 2 bases, J lost 3 bases, and 7 bases stayed unmatched. CDR3 size: 16 residues. Germline CDR1 is LGHNA and CDR2 is YNFKEQ. This CDR3 is CASSQSARTSGYEQYF. CDR3 in DNA: TGTGCCAGCAGCCAAAGTGCGAGGACTAGCGGCTACGAGCAGTACTTC.

V usage is TRBV7-9 and J usage is TRBJ1-1; no clear D. CDR1 is SEHNR, CDR2 FQNEAQ, per germline (reference sequence). The V end was cut by 6 bases, the J end by 1 base, with 15 bases between. The CDR3 is 15 amino acids. This chain's CDR3 is CASRLWEPTNTEAFF. CDR3 sequence (DNA): TGTGCCAGCAGGCTCTGGGAGCCAACGAACACTGAAGCTTTCTTT.

The V and J genes are TRBV6-5 and TRBJ2-7, with TRBD2 identical over 8 bases. Trimming removed 10 bases from V and 1 base from J; junction bases left unmatched: 12. Germline lookup yields CDR1 MNHEY and CDR2 SVGAGI. The CDR3 is 15 amino acids. The CDR3 nucleotides are TGTGCCACCCGATACAGCGGGGGTCCTTCCTACGAGCAGTACTTC. As protein: CATRYSGGPSYEQYF.

This chain connects TRBV5-4 to TRBJ1-2; D perhaps matches TRBD1 (6 bases). Germline V CDR1 and CDR2: SGHNT, YYREEE (reference sequence). This CDR3 contains 13 residues. V shed 4 bases and J shed 7 bases, with 14 bases lying between them. The CDR3 protein is CASSKGVAGGYTF. The CDR3 DNA reads as TGTGCCAGCAGCAAGGGGGTTGCGGGTGGCTACACCTTC.

The rearrangement joins TRBV24-1 to TRBJ2-3; 8 nucleotides agree with TRBD1. Germline CDR1 reads KGHDR; CDR2 reads SFDVKD. V was clipped by 3 bases and J by 4 bases; unmatched bases: 8. This CDR3 contains 16 residues. The CDR3 DNA reads TGTGCCACCAGTGATCAGGGGGCCGGGGGCGCAGATACGCAGTATTTT. Residues: CATSDQGAGGADTQYF.

This clone was seen only once. The rearrangement links TRBV7-2 to TRBJ2-2, with D tentatively TRBD2 (7 bases). The CDR3 has 19 amino acids. The V and J ends lost 5 bases and 6 bases respectively, with 28 bases between them. Germline V gene data show CDR1 as SGHTA and CDR2 as FQGNSA. CDR3 protein: CASSPLSGGHGTAAGELFF. The CDR3 DNA is TGTGCCAGCAGCCCCCTGTCCGGGGGGCATGGTACAGCAGCCGGGGAGCTGTTTTTT. The whole variable domain, remainder taken from reference TRBV7-2 and TRBJ2-2, is GAGVSQSPSNKVTEKGKDVELRCDPISGHTALYWYRQSLGQGLEFLIYFQGNSAPDKSGLPSDRFSAERTGGSVSTLTIQRTQQEDSAVYLCASSPLSGGHGTAAGELFFGEGSRLTVL.

This chain links TRBV3-1 (or the pseudogene TRBV3-2) with TRBJ1-3; 9 bases map to TRBD1. Per germline, CDR1 LGHDT and CDR2 YNNKEL (reference sequence). After removal of 4 bases from V and 2 bases from J, the junction contained 6 bases not matched to a gene. The CDR3 has 16 amino acids. The CDR3: CASSPGTGSAGNTIYF. The CDR3 DNA follows: TGTGCCAGCAGCCCTGGGACAGGGAGTGCTGGAAACACCATATATTTT.